The 15 T cell receptor beta chains below all came from one sample that was sequenced in a study of long-term antiretroviral therapy in people with HIV. The authors ran the immunoSEQ assay, v3.0, at survey level. TCRdb's table, derived via immunoSEQ multiplex PCR, lists solely in-frame clones and lacks some. The sample includes roughly 16,000 clones, approximately 79% of them seen just once. Material: unsorted PBMCs, obtained at the start of antiretroviral therapy. The receptors were gathered from a man aged 30 to 39 with HIV.

This clone was seen a handful of times. This rearrangement joins TRBV14 to TRBJ1-1; D is unresolved. CDR3 length: 13 amino acids. V was cut by 3 bases and J by 5 bases, with 10 bases left in between. Germline-derived CDR1 and CDR2 are SGHDN and FVKESK. In DNA form, the CDR3 reads TGTGCCAGCAGCCAGAGCACTAGAACTGAAGCTTTCTTT. Amino acids: CASSQSTRTEAFF.

The chain recombines TRBV28 with TRBJ2-3; D may correspond to TRBD1 or TRBD2 (7 bases each). Germline V lookup: CDR1 MDHEN, CDR2 SYDVKM. The CDR3 has 15 residues. Trimming cost V 3 bases and J 4 bases, with 14 bases left between them. The CDR3 DNA reads TGTGCCAGCAGTTTGCCCAGGGGGGGGCCAGATACGCAGTATTTT. Protein product: CASSLPRGGPDTQYF. Complete variable domain (other parts from reference TRBV28 and TRBJ2-3): DVKVTQSSRYLVKRTGEKVFLECVQDMDHENMFWYRQDPGLGLRLIYFSYDVKMKEKGDIPEGYSVSREKKERFSLILESASTNQTSMYLCASSLPRGGPDTQYFGPGTRLTVL.

The genes are TRBV6-5 and TRBJ1-1; 9 bases are a match to TRBD1. The J segment lost 7 bases and the V segment lost 5 bases, leaving 8 bases of the junction unmatched. Germline CDR1 MNHEY, CDR2 SVGAGI. This CDR3 has 14 amino acids. The CDR3 is CASSPTGGAGEAFF. CDR3 nucleotide sequence: TGTGCCAGCAGTCCAACAGGGGGCGCGGGTGAAGCTTTCTTT.

The chain has TRBV7-2 and TRBJ1-3; 10 nucleotides agree with TRBD1. The V segment lost 1 base and the J segment 4 bases; nucleotides outside the gene matches: 10. The V gene's germline CDR1 is SGHTA and CDR2 FQGNSA. This CDR3 spans 18 amino acids. CDR3 coding DNA: TGTGCCAGCAGCTTAGGGGGGACAGGGGTAACAGAGGGAAACACCATATATTTT. Its protein product is CASSLGGTGVTEGNTIYF. Using reference TRBV7-2 and TRBJ1-3 for the parts outside the CDR3, the full variable domain is GAGVSQSPSNKVTEKGKDVELRCDPISGHTALYWYRQSLGQGLEFLIYFQGNSAPDKSGLPSDRFSAERTGGSVSTLTIQRTQQEDSAVYLCASSLGGTGVTEGNTIYFGEGSWLTVV.

By its share, this clone is medium-sized. The rearrangement joins TRBV6-5 to TRBJ2-1, with D possibly matching TRBD1 (6 bases). From germline, CDR1 is MNHEY and CDR2 SVGAGI. The CDR3 has 14 residues. With 2 bases removed from V and 10 bases from J, the gap between germline ends came to 15 bases. The CDR3 region has the DNA TGTGCCAGCAGTTACGATGGGGGCGCCGTAGAGCAGTTCTTC. It translates to CASSYDGGAVEQFF.

This clone was seen a handful of times. J is TRBJ2-6 and V is TRBV18; D is unresolved. Trimming left V 3 bases short and J 0 bases short, with 6 bases between. CDR1 and CDR2 from the germline V gene are KGHSH and LQKENI. This CDR3 region has 15 residues. The CDR3 DNA is TGTGCCAGCTCACCGACACACTCTGGGGCCAACGTCCTGACTTTC. Protein sequence: CASSPTHSGANVLTF. The whole variable domain, remainder taken from reference TRBV18 and TRBJ2-6, is NAGVMQNPRHLVRRRGQEARLRCSPMKGHSHVYWYRQLPEEGLKFMVYLQKENIIDESGMPKERFSAEFPKEGPSILRIQQVVRGDSAAYFCASSPTHSGANVLTFGAGSRLTVL.

This clone was seen a single time. The chain has TRBV5-6 and TRBJ2-7; TRBD1 matches 9 bases. V trimming: 0 bases; J trimming: 5 bases; junction bases outside the gene matches: 6. CDR3 length: 15 residues. Germline CDR1 SGHDT, CDR2 YYEEEE. As DNA, the CDR3 is TGTGCCAGCAGCTTGGCCGGGACAGGGAGCAACGAGCAGTACTTC. Protein sequence: CASSLAGTGSNEQYF.

The chain combines TRBV25-1 with TRBJ2-3; TRBD1 matches at 9 bases. CDR1 MGHDK and CDR2 SYGVNS come from the germline V gene. This CDR3 is built from 17 residues. V was pared by 5 bases and J by 2 bases, with 11 bases of the junction left unmatched. For the CDR3, the DNA is TGTGCCAGCAGTTATACTCACCGGGACAGGGTCACAGATACGCAGTATTTT. It specifies CASSYTHRDRVTDTQYF.

The rearrangement uses TRBV19 and TRBJ1-1; tentatively, D is TRBD1 (5 bases). In germline, CDR1 is LNHDA, CDR2 SQIVND (reference sequence). The V end lost 0 bases, the J end lost 9 bases, and 11 bases lay between the germline ends. CDR3 size: 13 residues. The CDR3: CASSIDREGKAFF. Written as DNA, the CDR3 is TGTGCCAGTAGTATAGATAGAGAGGGGAAAGCTTTCTTT.

This clone was picked up a small number of times. CDR3 nucleotide sequence: TGTGCCAGCAGCTTAGGCGGATGGTATACCGGGGAGCTGTTTTTT. This codes for CASSLGGWYTGELFF. V and J are TRBV7-6 and TRBJ2-2; D gene ambiguous. The CDR3 length is 15 residues. The germline gives CDR1 SGHVS, CDR2 FNYEAQ. V was clipped by 1 base and J by 5 bases, with 11 bases between them.

V gene TRBV7-2 combines with J gene TRBJ1-2, with 7 nucleotides matching TRBD1. Trimming at V came to 5 bases and at J to 5 bases, leaving 5 bases not matched to a gene. This CDR3 comprises 13 residues. The germline gives CDR1 SGHTA, CDR2 FQGNSA. Written as DNA, the CDR3 is TGTGCCAGCAGCCTAGGGACAGTATATGGCTACACCTTC. Amino acid sequence: CASSLGTVYGYTF.

The chain recombines TRBV5-1 with TRBJ1-1; TRBD1 agrees at 9 bases. This CDR3 comprises 12 residues. The V segment lost 4 bases and the J segment 12 bases; nucleotides outside the gene matches: 7. Germline V gene sequence: CDR1 SGHRS, CDR2 YFSETQ. The chain's CDR3 is CASSPGQGRTFF. CDR3 bases: TGCGCCAGCAGCCCGGGACAGGGTAGAACTTTCTTT. The full variable domain, its missing parts supplied by reference TRBV5-1 and TRBJ1-1, is KAGVTQTPRYLIKTRGQQVTLSCSPISGHRSVSWYQQTPGQGLQFLFEYFSETQRNKGNFPGRFSGRQFSNSRSEMNVSTLELGDSALYLCASSPGQGRTFFGQGTRLTVV.

The chain couples TRBV5-1 to TRBJ1-1; tentatively, D is TRBD1 (6 bases). CDR1 and CDR2 (germline): SGHRS, YFSETQ. The CDR3 loop spans 13 amino acids. The V end lost 0 bases, the J end lost 10 bases, and 13 bases lay between the germline ends. The CDR3 loop reads CASSLEGVLRAFF. Written as DNA, the CDR3 is TGCGCCAGCAGCTTGGAGGGGGTACTCAGAGCTTTCTTT.

This rearrangement joins TRBV5-1 to TRBJ2-2; D ambiguous. V lost 4 bases, J lost 5 bases, and 6 bases lay in between. The CDR3 has 12 residues. Germline V gene lookup returns CDR1 SGHRS and CDR2 YFSETQ. DNA of the CDR3: TGCGCCAGCAGCCCCACGACCGGGGAGCTGTTTTTT. Translation: CASSPTTGELFF.

The V gene is TRBV4-1, the J gene TRBJ1-1; tentatively, D is TRBD1 (6 bases). In germline, CDR1 is MGHRA, CDR2 YSYEKL. The CDR3 covers 16 residues. Trimming took 1 base from V and 6 from J, leaving 18 bases between them. The CDR3: CASSQAGVTGSAEAFF. The CDR3 DNA reads as TGCGCCAGCAGCCAAGCGGGGGTAACAGGGTCCGCTGAAGCTTTCTTT.